A single sample gave rise to the 3 T cell receptor beta chains below, sequenced in a study of blood T cell repertoires in COVID-19. Using immunoSEQ multiplex PCR, the repertoire was profiled, and TCRdb retains in-frame clones only, with some absent. The sample holds about 110,000 clones, about 91% seen once. The specimen sequenced was peripheral blood. These receptors were taken from a man aged 45 to 65 with active or convalescent COVID-19.

The chain has TRBV29-1 and TRBJ1-2; 9 nucleotides agree with TRBD1. Germline CDR1 and CDR2: SQVTM and ANQGSEA. Trimming took 5 bases from V and 4 from J; bases not matched to a gene: 5. The CDR3 sequence is 13 residues long. The CDR3 nucleotides read TGCAGCGTTCCGGGACAGGGTGCCTATGGCTACACCTTC. Its translation is CSVPGQGAYGYTF.

The gene calls are TRBV29-1 and TRBJ1-5; TRBD1 aligns across 8 bases. The junction had 5 bases not matched to a gene; V was cut back by 4 bases and J by 0 bases. The germline V gene has CDR1 SQVTM and CDR2 ANQGSEA. The length of the CDR3 is 15 residues. CDR3 sequence: CSVVGTGNSNQPQHF. Written as DNA, the CDR3 is TGCAGCGTTGTTGGGACAGGAAATAGCAATCAGCCCCAGCATTTT.

The J gene is TRBJ1-3, the V gene TRBV4-3; D call uncertain. CDR1 is LGHNA and CDR2 is YSLEER in the germline V gene. V lost 4 bases, J lost 3 bases, and 19 bases lay in between. The CDR3 length is 17 residues. CDR3 protein: CASSRWWDEGDGNTIYF. In nucleotides, the CDR3 is TGCGCCAGCAGCCGCTGGTGGGATGAGGGAGATGGAAACACCATATATTTT.